These 9 T cell receptor beta chains originate from one sample sequenced in a study of blood T cell repertoires in COVID-19. Libraries were prepared by immunoSEQ multiplex PCR; TCRdb keeps only in-frame clonotypes and omits some of them. Of about 75,000 clones detected, 70% to 80% appear once; the ten largest clones hold 5% to 6%. The sample consisted of peripheral blood. These receptors were taken from a woman of 80 years or more with active or convalescent COVID-19.

The J gene is TRBJ1-1, the V gene TRBV30, with 7 bases that match TRBD1. Trimming at V came to 0 bases and at J to 1 base, leaving 5 bases not matched to a gene. This CDR3 region has 15 residues. Looked up from germline, CDR1 is GTSNPN and CDR2 is SVGIG (reference sequence). CDR3: CAWSVRTGRNTEAFF. DNA for the CDR3: TGTGCCTGGAGTGTACGGACAGGACGGAACACTGAAGCTTTCTTT.

This rearrangement joins TRBV25-1 to TRBJ2-2, with 9 bases fitting TRBD2. V lost 6 bases to trimming and J lost 8 bases; unmatched junction nucleotides: 13. Germline assignment: CDR1 MGHDK and CDR2 SYGVNS. The CDR3 is 16 amino acids. The CDR3 coding sequence is TGTGCCAGCAGCTCACTTGTTCTAGCGGGACTTGGGGAGCTGTTTTTT. Translating gives CASSSLVLAGLGELFF.

This chain joins TRBV4-1 and TRBJ2-5; 9 bases agree with TRBD2. The CDR3 spans 17 residues. Trimming at V came to 1 base and at J to 6 bases, leaving 12 bases not matched to a gene. The germline CDR1 and CDR2 sequences are MGHRA and YSYEKL. Here the CDR3 DNA reads TGCGCCAGCAGCCAAGCACCCCCGCGGGGGGGCATGAAGACCCAGTACTTC. It yields the protein CASSQAPPRGGMKTQYF.

The DNA of the CDR3 is TGTGCCAGCAGTTTAGCGGGAGGGCCTCGCGAGCAGTACTTC. It codes for CASSLAGGPREQYF. V usage is TRBV28 and J usage is TRBJ2-7, with TRBD2 matching 9 bases. The germline V gene encodes CDR1 MDHEN and CDR2 SYDVKM. The CDR3 is 14 residues long. V trimming: 2 bases; J trimming: 6 bases; junction bases outside the gene matches: 5.

This chain uses TRBV28 with TRBJ2-7, with 10 bases fitting TRBD2. Trimming at V came to 8 bases and at J to 0 bases, leaving 16 bases not matched to a gene. CDR1 is MDHEN and CDR2 is SYDVKM in the germline V gene. The CDR3 totals 18 residues. CDR3 in DNA: TGTGCCAGCCCACCCTGGTTAGCGGGGGGCGCCCTCTCCTACGAGCAGTACTTC. The encoded protein is CASPPWLAGGALSYEQYF.

J is TRBJ2-1 and V is TRBV7-6, with a tentative D call TRBD2 (6 bases). Per the germline V gene, CDR1 is SGHVS and CDR2 is FNYEAQ. The CDR3 is made up of 15 amino acids. Trimming took 4 bases from V and 8 from J, leaving 18 bases between them. The CDR3 region has the DNA TGTGCCAGCAGCTCGTCTAGCGCTACTTCCCATGAGCAGTTCTTC. The encoded protein is CASSSSSATSHEQFF. Drawing the rest from reference TRBV7-6 and TRBJ2-1, the complete variable domain is GAGVSQSPRYKVTKRGQDVALRCDPISGHVSLYWYRQALGQGPEFLTYFNYEAQQDKSGLPNDRFSAERPEGSISTLTIQRTEQRDSAMYRCASSSSSATSHEQFFGPGTRLTVL.

This chain uses TRBV7-2 with TRBJ2-1, with TRBD2 identical over 13 bases. This CDR3 is built from 17 residues. Germline loops: CDR1 SGHTA, CDR2 FQGNSA. V dropped 0 bases and J dropped 7; count of bases not matched to a gene: 6. CDR3 loop: CASSLASGLAGRNEQFF. CDR3 DNA: TGTGCCAGCAGCTTAGCCTCGGGACTAGCGGGAAGGAATGAGCAGTTCTTC. Using reference TRBV7-2 and TRBJ2-1 for the parts outside the CDR3, the full variable domain is GAGVSQSPSNKVTEKGKDVELRCDPISGHTALYWYRQSLGQGLEFLIYFQGNSAPDKSGLPSDRFSAERTGGSVSTLTIQRTQQEDSAVYLCASSLASGLAGRNEQFFGPGTRLTVL.

This chain links TRBV4-1 with TRBJ2-2, with 9 bases lining up with TRBD2. V trimming: 0 bases; J trimming: 2 bases; junction bases outside the gene matches: 4. This CDR3 contains 17 residues. CDR1 MGHRA and CDR2 YSYEKL come from the germline V gene. CDR3 coding DNA: TGCGCCAGCAGCCAAGAGTGGCTAGCGGGAAACACCGGGGAGCTGTTTTTT. It is translated as CASSQEWLAGNTGELFF.

J is TRBJ2-5 and V is TRBV19; 7 bases are a match to TRBD1. There are 13 residues in the CDR3. Trimming took 4 bases from V and 5 from J; bases not matched to a gene: 4. From germline, CDR1 is LNHDA and CDR2 SQIVND (reference sequence). In nucleotides, the CDR3 is TGTGCCAGTAGTAACAGGGGTGAGGAGACCCAGTACTTC. The encoded protein is CASSNRGEETQYF.